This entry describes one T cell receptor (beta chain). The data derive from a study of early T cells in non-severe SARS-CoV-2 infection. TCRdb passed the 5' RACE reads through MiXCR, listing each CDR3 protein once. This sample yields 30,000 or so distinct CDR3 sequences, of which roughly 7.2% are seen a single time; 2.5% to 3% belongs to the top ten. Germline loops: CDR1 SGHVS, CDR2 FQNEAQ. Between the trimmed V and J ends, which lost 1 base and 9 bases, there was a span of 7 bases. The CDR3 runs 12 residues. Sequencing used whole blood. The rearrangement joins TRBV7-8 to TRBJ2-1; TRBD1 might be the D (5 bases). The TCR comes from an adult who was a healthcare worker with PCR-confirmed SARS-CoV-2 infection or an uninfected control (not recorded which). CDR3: CASSLDQGEQFF. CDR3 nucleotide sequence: TGTGCCAGCAGCTTAGATCAGGGTGAGCAGTTCTTC.